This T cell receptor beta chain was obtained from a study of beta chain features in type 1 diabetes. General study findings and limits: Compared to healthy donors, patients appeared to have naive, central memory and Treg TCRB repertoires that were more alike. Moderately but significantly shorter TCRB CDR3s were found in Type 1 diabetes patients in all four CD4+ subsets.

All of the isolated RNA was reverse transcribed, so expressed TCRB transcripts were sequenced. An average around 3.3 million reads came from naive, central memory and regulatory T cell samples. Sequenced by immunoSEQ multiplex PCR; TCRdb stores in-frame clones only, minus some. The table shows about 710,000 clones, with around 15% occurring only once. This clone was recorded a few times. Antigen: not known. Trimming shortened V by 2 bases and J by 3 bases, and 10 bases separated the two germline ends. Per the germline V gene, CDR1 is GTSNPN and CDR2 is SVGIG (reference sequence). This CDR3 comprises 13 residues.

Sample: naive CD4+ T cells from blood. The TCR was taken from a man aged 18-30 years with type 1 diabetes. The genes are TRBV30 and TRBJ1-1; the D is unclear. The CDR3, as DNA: TGTGCCTGGAGTTCGGTATTGGACACTGAAGCTTTCTTT. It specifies CAWSSVLDTEAFF.